This T cell receptor beta chain was sequenced for a study of blood T cells in healthy people across ages. The V gene's germline CDR1 is MDHEN and CDR2 SYDVKM. This CDR3 spans 14 amino acids. The V segment lost 6 bases and the J segment 5 bases; nucleotides outside the gene matches: 8. Alongside a J-beta primer mix, a sample-barcoded 5' primer served in a second PCR lasting about 7 to 11 cycles. TCRdb independently ran MiXCR on the 5' RACE reads; one entry per CDR3 protein. The data show around 400,000 distinct CDR3 sequences, about 49% seen once. The chain couples TRBV28 to TRBJ2-7; 9 bases line up with TRBD1. The sample was blood. The clonotype was recovered from a man between 60 and 75 years old in good health. CDR3 sequence: CASSQGDRAHEQYF. The DNA of the CDR3 is TGTGCCAGCAGCCAAGGGGACAGGGCCCACGAGCAGTACTTC.